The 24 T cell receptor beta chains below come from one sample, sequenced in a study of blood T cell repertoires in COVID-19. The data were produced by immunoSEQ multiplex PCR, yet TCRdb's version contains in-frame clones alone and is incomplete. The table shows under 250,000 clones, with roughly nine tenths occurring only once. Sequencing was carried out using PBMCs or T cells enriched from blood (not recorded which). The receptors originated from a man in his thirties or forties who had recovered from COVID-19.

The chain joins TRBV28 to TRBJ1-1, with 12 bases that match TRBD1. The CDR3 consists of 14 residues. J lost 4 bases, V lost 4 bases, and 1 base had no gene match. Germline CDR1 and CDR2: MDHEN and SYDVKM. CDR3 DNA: TGTGCCAGCAGTTGGGACAGGGGGCTCACTGAAGCTTTCTTT. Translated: CASSWDRGLTEAFF.

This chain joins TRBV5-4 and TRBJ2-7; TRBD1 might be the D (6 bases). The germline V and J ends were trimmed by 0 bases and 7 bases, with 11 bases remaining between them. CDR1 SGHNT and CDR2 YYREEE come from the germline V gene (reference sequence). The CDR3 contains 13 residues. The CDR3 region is CASSLAGVGEQYF. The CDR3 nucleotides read TGTGCCAGCAGCTTGGCAGGGGTCGGGGAGCAGTACTTC.

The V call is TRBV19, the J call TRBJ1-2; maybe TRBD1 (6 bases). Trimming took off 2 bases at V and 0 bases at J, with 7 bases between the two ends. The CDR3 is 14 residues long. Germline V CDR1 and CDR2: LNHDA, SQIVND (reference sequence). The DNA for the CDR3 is TGTGCCAGTAGTATACAGGGGACTAACTATGGCTACACCTTC. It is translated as CASSIQGTNYGYTF.

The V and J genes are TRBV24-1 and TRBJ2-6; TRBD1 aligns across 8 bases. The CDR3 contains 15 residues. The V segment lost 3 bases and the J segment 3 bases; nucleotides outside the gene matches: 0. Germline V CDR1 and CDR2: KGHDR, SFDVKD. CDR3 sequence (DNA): TGTGCCACCAGTGATGACAGGGGTGGGGCCAACGTCCTGACTTTC. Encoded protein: CATSDDRGGANVLTF.

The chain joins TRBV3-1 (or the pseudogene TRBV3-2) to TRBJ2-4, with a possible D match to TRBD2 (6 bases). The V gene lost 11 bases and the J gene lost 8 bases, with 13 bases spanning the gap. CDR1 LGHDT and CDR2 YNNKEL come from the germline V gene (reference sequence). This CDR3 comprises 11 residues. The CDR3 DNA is TGTGCCTACGCTACGGGGGACATTCAGTACTTC. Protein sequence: CAYATGDIQYF.

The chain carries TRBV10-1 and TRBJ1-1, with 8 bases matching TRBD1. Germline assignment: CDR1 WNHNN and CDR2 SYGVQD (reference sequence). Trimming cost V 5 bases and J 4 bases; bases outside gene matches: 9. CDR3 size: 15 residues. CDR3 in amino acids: CASSLSGGPSTEAFF. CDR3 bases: TGCGCCAGCAGTCTTTCAGGGGGCCCGTCCACTGAAGCTTTCTTT.

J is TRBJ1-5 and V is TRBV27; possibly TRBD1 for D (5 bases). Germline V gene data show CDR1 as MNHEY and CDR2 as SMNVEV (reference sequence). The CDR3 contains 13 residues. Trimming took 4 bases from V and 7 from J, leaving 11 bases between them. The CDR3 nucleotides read TGTGCCAGCAGTTCCGGGACTTTGCAGCCCCAGCATTTT. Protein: CASSSGTLQPQHF.

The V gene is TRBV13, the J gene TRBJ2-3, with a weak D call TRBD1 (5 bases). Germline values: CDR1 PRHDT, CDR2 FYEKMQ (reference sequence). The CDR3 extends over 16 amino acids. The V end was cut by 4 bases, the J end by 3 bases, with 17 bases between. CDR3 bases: TGTGCCAGCAGCTCTTCTCTAACAGGTACAACAGATACGCAGTATTTT. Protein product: CASSSSLTGTTDTQYF.

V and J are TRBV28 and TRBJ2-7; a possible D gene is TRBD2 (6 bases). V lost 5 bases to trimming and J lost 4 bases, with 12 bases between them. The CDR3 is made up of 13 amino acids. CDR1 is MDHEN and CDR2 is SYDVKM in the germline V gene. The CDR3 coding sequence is TGTGCCAGCAGTGACGGGAGTCGGTACGAGCAGTACTTC. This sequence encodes CASSDGSRYEQYF.

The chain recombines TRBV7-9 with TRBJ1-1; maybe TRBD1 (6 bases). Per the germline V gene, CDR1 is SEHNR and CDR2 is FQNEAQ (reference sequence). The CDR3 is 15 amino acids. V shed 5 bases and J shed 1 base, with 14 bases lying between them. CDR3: CASSHLQGSNTEAFF. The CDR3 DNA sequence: TGTGCCAGCAGCCACTTACAGGGCTCGAACACTGAAGCTTTCTTT.

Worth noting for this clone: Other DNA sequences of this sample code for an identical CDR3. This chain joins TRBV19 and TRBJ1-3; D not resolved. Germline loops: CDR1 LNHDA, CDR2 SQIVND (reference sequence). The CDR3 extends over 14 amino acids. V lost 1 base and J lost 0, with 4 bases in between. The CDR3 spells CASSIGLSGNTIYF. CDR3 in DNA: TGTGCCAGTAGTATAGGTCTCTCTGGAAACACCATATATTTT. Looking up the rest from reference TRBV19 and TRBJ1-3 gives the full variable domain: DGGITQSPKYLFRKEGQNVTLSCEQNLNHDAMYWYRQDPGQGLRLIYYSQIVNDFQKGDIAEGYSVSREKKESFPLTVTSAQKNPTAFYLCASSIGLSGNTIYFGEGSWLTVV.

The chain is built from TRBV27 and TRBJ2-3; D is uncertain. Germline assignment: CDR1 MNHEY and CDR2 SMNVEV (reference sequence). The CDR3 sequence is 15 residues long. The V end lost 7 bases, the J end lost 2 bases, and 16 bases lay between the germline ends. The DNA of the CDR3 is TGTGCCAGCACCTCCCAGGTGACGTACACAGATACGCAGTATTTT. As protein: CASTSQVTYTDTQYF.

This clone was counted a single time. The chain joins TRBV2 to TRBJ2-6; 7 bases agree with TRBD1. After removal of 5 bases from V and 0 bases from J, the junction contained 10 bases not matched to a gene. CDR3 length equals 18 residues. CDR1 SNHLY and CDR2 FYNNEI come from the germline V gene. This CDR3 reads CASSSNSQGISGANVLTF. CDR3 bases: TGTGCCAGCAGTTCGAATTCACAGGGGATCTCTGGGGCCAACGTCCTGACTTTC.

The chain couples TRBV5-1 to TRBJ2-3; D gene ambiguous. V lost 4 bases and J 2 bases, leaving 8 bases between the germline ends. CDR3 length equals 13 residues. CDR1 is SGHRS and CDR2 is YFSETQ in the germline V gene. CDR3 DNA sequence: TGCGCCAGCAGCGGAACAGTCACAGATACGCAGTATTTT. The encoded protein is CASSGTVTDTQYF.

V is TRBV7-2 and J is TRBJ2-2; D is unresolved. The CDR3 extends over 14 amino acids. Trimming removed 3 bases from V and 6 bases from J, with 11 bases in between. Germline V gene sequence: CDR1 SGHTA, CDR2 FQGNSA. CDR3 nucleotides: TGTGCCAGCAGCTTTTTGGCCTTGGCCGGGGAGCTGTTTTTT. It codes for CASSFLALAGELFF.

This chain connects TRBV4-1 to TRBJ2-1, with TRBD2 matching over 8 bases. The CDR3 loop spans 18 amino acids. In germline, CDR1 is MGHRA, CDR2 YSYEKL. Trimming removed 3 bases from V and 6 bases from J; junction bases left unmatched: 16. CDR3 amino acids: CASSQQAGGGPVFNEQFF. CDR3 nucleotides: TGCGCCAGCAGCCAGCAAGCCGGGGGGGGTCCAGTCTTCAATGAGCAGTTCTTC.

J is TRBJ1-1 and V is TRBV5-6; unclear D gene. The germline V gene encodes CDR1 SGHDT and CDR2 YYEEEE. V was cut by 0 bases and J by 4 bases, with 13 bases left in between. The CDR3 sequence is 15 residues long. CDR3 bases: TGTGCCAGCAGCTTGGTTCCGGTAGCGACCACTGAAGCTTTCTTT. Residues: CASSLVPVATTEAFF.

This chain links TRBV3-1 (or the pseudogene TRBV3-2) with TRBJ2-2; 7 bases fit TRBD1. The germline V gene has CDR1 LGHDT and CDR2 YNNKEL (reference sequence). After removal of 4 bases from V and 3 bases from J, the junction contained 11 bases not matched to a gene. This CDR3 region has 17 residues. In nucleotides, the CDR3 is TGTGCCAGCAGCCCCCCCAGGGGGATGCGTTACACCGGGGAGCTGTTTTTT. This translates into CASSPPRGMRYTGELFF.

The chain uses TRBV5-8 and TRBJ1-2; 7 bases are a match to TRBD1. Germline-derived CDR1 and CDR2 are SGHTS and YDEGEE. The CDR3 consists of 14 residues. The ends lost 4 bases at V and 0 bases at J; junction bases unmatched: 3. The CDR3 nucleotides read TGTGCCAGCAGCCCCGGACAGGCTAACTATGGCTACACCTTC. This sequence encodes CASSPGQANYGYTF.

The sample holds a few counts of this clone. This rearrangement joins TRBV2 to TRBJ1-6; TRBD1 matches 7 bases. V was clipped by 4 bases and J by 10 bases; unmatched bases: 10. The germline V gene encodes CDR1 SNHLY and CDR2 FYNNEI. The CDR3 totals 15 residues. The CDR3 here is CASSGETPGGSPLHF. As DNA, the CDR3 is TGTGCCAGCAGTGGGGAGACCCCAGGGGGGTCACCCCTCCACTTT.

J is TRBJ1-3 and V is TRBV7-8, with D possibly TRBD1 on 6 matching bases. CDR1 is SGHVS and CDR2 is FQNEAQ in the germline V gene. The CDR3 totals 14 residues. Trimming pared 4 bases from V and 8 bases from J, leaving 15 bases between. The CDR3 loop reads CASSSPTSGDTIYF. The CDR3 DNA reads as TGTGCCAGCAGCTCACCTACCTCAGGGGACACCATATATTTT.

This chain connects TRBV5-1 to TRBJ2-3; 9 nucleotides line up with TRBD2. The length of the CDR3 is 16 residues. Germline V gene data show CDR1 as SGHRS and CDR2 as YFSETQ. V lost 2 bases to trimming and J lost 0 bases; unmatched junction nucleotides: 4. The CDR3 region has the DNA TGCGCCAGCAGCTTTCTAGCGGGGTTTAGCACAGATACGCAGTATTTT. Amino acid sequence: CASSFLAGFSTDTQYF.

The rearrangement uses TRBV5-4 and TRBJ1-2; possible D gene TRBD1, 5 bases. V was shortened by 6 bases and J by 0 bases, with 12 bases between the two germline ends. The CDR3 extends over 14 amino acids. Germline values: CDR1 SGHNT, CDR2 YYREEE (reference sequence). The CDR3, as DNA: TGTGCCAGCAAAGGGACTGACTCTAACTATGGCTACACCTTC. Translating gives CASKGTDSNYGYTF.

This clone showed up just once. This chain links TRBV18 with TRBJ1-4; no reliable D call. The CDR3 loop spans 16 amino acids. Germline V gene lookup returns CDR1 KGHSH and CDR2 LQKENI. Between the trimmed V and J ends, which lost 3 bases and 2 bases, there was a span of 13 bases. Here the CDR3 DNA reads TGTGCCAGCTCACCCAGTTACGGAGGCACTAATGAAAAACTGTTTTTT. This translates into CASSPSYGGTNEKLFF.